These 12 T cell receptor beta chains originate from one sample sequenced in a study of shared clonotypes between healthy human individuals. Data came from immunoSEQ multiplex PCR; TCRdb stores just in-frame clones and leaves some out. The sample records 2 million to 2.5 million clones, almost 96% being singletons. Sequenced: naive CD4+ T cells sorted from blood. Subset defined: CD45RA+ positively selected. The receptors shown here come from a man between 18 and 29 years old in good health.

The CDR3 coding sequence is TGTGCCAGCAGCTCCCCGGGACTAGCGATCAATGAGCAGTTCTTC. Translating it yields CASSSPGLAINEQFF. The chain carries TRBV11-2 and TRBJ2-1, with 10 bases lining up with TRBD2. The CDR3 sequence is 15 residues long. V lost 4 bases and J lost 6; bases outside the gene matches: 6. Germline V gene lookup returns CDR1 SGHAT and CDR2 FQNNGV. Full variable domain (missing parts from reference TRBV11-2 and TRBJ2-1): EAGVAQSPRYKIIEKRQSVAFWCNPISGHATLYWYQQILGQGPKLLIQFQNNGVVDDSQLPKDRFSAERLKGVDSTLKIQPAKLEDSAVYLCASSSPGLAINEQFFGPGTRLTVL.

In regard to this clone: Mismatch with germline at one junction end may stem from a read error. The chain employs TRBV30 and TRBJ1-1; D gene unclear. This CDR3 is 14 amino acids long. Germline lookup yields CDR1 GTSNPN and CDR2 SVGIG (reference sequence). CDR3: CAWSVRSSNPEAFF. In DNA form, the CDR3 reads TGTGCCTGGAGTGTTCGGAGTTCGAACCCTGAAGCTTTCTTT.

V gene TRBV14 combines with J gene TRBJ2-7; weak D call: TRBD2 (5 bases). Trimming removed 1 base from V and 6 bases from J, with 13 bases in between. CDR3 length: 14 amino acids. CDR1 is SGHDN, CDR2 FVKESK, per germline. The CDR3 DNA reads TGTGCCAGCAGCCAAGGACTACCAGTTGTCGAGCAGTACTTC. This sequence encodes CASSQGLPVVEQYF. Using reference TRBV14 and TRBJ2-7 for the parts outside the CDR3, the full variable domain is EAGVTQFPSHSVIEKGQTVTLRCDPISGHDNLYWYRRVMGKEIKFLLHFVKESKQDESGMPNNRFLAERTGGTYSTLKVQPAELEDSGVYFCASSQGLPVVEQYFGPGTRLTVT.

The sample holds one count of this clone. The chain recombines TRBV5-1 with TRBJ2-7; tentative D call: TRBD2 (5 bases). The CDR3 has 15 amino acids. Germline V lookup: CDR1 SGHRS, CDR2 YFSETQ. V was clipped by 5 bases and J by 1 base, with 16 bases between them. This chain's CDR3 is CASRLERKGSYEQYF. The CDR3 DNA is TGCGCCAGCAGGTTAGAGCGGAAGGGTTCCTACGAGCAGTACTTC.

This chain links TRBV28 with TRBJ1-4; possible D gene TRBD1, 6 bases. Per germline, CDR1 MDHEN and CDR2 SYDVKM. Trimming shortened V by 10 bases and J by 8 bases, and 23 bases separated the two germline ends. The CDR3 totals 15 residues. The CDR3 spells CATRRIYRVEEKLFF. CDR3 coding DNA: TGTGCCACCCGGAGGATCTACAGGGTTGAGGAAAAACTGTTTTTT.

V usage is TRBV7-2 and J usage is TRBJ1-4; D is perhaps TRBD1 (5 bases). The CDR3 has 15 amino acids. V was trimmed by 5 bases and J by 4 bases, leaving 14 bases between them. Germline V lookup: CDR1 SGHTA, CDR2 FQGNSA. The CDR3 loop reads CASSRGPGINEKLFF. The CDR3 bases are TGTGCCAGCAGCCGGGGACCAGGGATTAATGAAAAACTGTTTTTT.

With respect to this clone: This CDR3 is also generated by other DNA sequences in the sample. The chain links TRBV5-1 to TRBJ2-2; D ambiguous. The CDR3 has 13 amino acids. Germline values: CDR1 SGHRS, CDR2 YFSETQ. V dropped 1 base and J dropped 2 bases, with 3 bases sitting between them. The CDR3 protein is CASSLLNTGELFF. Written as DNA, the CDR3 is TGCGCCAGCAGCTTGCTAAACACCGGGGAGCTGTTTTTT.

The chain joins TRBV7-2 to TRBJ1-2, with D unresolved. The germline V gene has CDR1 SGHTA and CDR2 FQGNSA. The CDR3 covers 12 residues. The V end was cut by 4 bases, the J end by 6 bases, with 9 bases between. The DNA of the CDR3 is TGTGCCAGCAGCTCTCGTTATGATGGCTACACCTTC. It translates to CASSSRYDGYTF.

This chain joins TRBV5-1 and TRBJ2-2; D might be TRBD1 or TRBD2, each matching 5 bases. V was clipped by 0 bases and J by 6 bases, with 9 bases between them. Germline assignment: CDR1 SGHRS and CDR2 YFSETQ. The CDR3 extends over 14 amino acids. CDR3 sequence reads: CASSLGPGPGELFF. CDR3 DNA: TGCGCCAGCAGCTTGGGGCCGGGGCCCGGGGAGCTGTTTTTT.

Comment on this clone: Other DNA sequences in this specimen translate into the identical CDR3. The chain carries TRBV18 and TRBJ1-2, with D possibly being TRBD1 (5 bases). The CDR3 is 13 amino acids. V was cut by 3 bases and J by 4 bases, with 9 bases left in between. The germline CDR1 and CDR2 sequences are KGHSH and LQKENI. The CDR3 sequence is CASSPLGPYGYTF. CDR3 in DNA: TGTGCCAGCTCACCGCTGGGGCCCTATGGCTACACCTTC.

The chain links TRBV5-1 to TRBJ1-2, with D perhaps matching TRBD1 (6 bases). Per germline, CDR1 SGHRS and CDR2 YFSETQ. The CDR3 spans 15 residues. V was shortened by 0 bases and J by 6 bases, with 15 bases between the two germline ends. The DNA for the CDR3 is TGCGCCAGCAGCTTGGTGGACAGACCTCTGGATGGCTACACCTTC. Protein product: CASSLVDRPLDGYTF.

The V and J genes are TRBV4-1 and TRBJ1-5, with D tentatively TRBD1 (6 bases). Germline V gene lookup returns CDR1 MGHRA and CDR2 YSYEKL. The CDR3 runs 15 residues. Trimming shortened V by 2 bases and J by 3 bases, and 11 bases separated the two germline ends. CDR3: CASSQYRGPNQPQHF. In DNA, the CDR3 is TGCGCCAGCAGCCAATACCGGGGGCCCAATCAGCCCCAGCATTTT.